What follows are 3 T cell receptor beta chains derived from one specimen sequenced in a study of spatial heterogeneity in lung cancer. As for time point: blood at routine non-recurrence follow-up after resection. A single record per CDR3 protein comes from TCRdb applying MiXCR to the 5' RACE reads. The sample holds tens of thousands of distinct CDR3 sequences, about 9.5% seen once. Sequenced material: PBMCs, taken at follow-up. These receptors were taken from a female donor with early-stage non-small cell lung cancer.

This clonotype has just a few counts. The V call is TRBV28, the J call TRBJ2-1, with D unclear. The V gene's germline CDR1 is MDHEN and CDR2 SYDVKM. The CDR3 runs 13 residues. Between the trimmed V and J ends, which lost 7 bases and 5 bases, there was a span of 12 bases. CDR3 coding DNA: TGTGCCAGCACGCAGTATGGCAACAATGAGCAGTTCTTC. Protein: CASTQYGNNEQFF.

At least ten counts were recorded for this clonotype. The chain links TRBV27 to TRBJ2-7; D remains unclear. The V end was cut by 1 base, the J end by 0 bases, with 10 bases between. This CDR3 has 15 amino acids. Germline V gene sequence: CDR1 MNHEY, CDR2 SMNVEV (reference sequence). As DNA, the CDR3 is TGTGCCAGCAGTTTATTCGGGTTAGCCTCCTACGAGCAGTACTTC. Translation: CASSLFGLASYEQYF.

The table lists this clonotype with many counts. The V gene is TRBV20-1, the J gene TRBJ1-1; D remains ambiguous. The germline gives CDR1 DFQATT, CDR2 SNEGSKA (reference sequence). The germline V and J ends were trimmed by 3 bases and 1 base, with 12 bases remaining between them. The CDR3 runs 14 residues. CDR3 DNA: TGCAGTGCTAGGAGGAAGGCTTCGAACACTGAAGCTTTCTTT. It specifies CSARRKASNTEAFF.